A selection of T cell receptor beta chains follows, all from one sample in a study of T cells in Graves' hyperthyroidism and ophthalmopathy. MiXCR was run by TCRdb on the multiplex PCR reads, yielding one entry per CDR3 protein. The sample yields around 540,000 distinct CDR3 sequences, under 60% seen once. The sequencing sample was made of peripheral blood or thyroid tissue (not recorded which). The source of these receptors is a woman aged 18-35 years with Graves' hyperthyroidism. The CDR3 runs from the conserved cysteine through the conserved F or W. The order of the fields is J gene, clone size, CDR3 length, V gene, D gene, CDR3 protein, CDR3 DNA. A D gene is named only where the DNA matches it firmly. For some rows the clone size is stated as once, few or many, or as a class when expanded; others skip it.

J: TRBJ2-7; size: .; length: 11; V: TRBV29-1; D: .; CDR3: CSVTQFYEQYF; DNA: TGCAGCGTCACACAGTTCTACGAGCAGTACTTC
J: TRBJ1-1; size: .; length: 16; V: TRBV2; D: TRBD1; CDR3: CASSPNYRTGGTEAFF; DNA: TGTGCCAGCTCACCAAACTATAGGACAGGGGGCACTGAAGCTTTCTTT
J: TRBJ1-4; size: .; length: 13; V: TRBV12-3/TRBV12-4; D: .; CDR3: CASSFGTNEKLFF; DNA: TGTGCCAGCAGTTTCGGGACTAATGAAAAACTGTTTTTT
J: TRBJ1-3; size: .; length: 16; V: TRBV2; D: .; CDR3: CASSETEGFSGNTIYF; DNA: TGTGCCAGCAGTGAAACAGAAGGGTTCTCTGGAAACACCATATATTTT
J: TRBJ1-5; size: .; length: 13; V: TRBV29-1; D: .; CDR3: CSSYSDSNQPQHF; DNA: TGCAGCAGTTACAGTGATAGCAATCAGCCCCAGCATTTT
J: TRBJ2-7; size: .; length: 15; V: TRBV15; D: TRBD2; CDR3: CATSRAGGSSYEQYF; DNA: TGTGCCACCAGCAGGGCCGGCGGGAGCTCCTACGAGCAGTACTTC
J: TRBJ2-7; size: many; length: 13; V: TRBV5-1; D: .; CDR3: CASSLEGTYEQYF; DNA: TGTGCCAGCAGCTTAGAGGGCACCTACGAGCAGTACTTC
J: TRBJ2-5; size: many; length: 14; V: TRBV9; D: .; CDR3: CASSTRQEQETQYF; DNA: TGTGCCAGCAGCACCAGACAGGAGCAAGAGACCCAGTACTTC
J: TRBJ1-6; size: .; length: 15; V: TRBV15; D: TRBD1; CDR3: CATSPRTGGNSPLHF; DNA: TGTGCCACCAGCCCAAGGACAGGCGGGAATTCACCCCTCCACTTT
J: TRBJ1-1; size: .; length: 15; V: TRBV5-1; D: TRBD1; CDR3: CSSSPETGGRTEAFF; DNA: TGCTCCAGCAGCCCCGAGACAGGGGGCCGAACTGAAGCTTTCTTT
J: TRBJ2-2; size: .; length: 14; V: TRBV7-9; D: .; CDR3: CASSLDWGTGELFF; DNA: TGTGCCAGCAGCTTGGATTGGGGAACCGGGGAGCTGTTTTTT
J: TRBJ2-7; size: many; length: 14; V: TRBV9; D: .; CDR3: CASSGSGSGYEQYF; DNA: TGTGCCAGCAGCGGCAGCGGAAGCGGTTACGAGCAGTACTTC